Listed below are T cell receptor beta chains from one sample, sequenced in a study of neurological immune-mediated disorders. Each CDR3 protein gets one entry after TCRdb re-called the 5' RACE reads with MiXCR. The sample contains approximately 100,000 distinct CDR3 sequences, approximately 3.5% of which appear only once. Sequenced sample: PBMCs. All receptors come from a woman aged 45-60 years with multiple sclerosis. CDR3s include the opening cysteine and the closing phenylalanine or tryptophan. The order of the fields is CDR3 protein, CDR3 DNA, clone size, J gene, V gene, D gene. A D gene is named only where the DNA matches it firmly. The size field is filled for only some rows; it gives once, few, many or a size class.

cdr3_aa: CASSQERGPDTQYF
cdr3_nt: TGCGCCAGCAGCCAAGAGAGGGGCCCAGATACGCAGTATTTT
clone_size: many
j_call: TRBJ2-3
v_call: TRBV4-3
d_call: .

cdr3_aa: CASSPAGGPLETQYF
cdr3_nt: TGTGCCAGCAGCCCAGCGGGGGGGCCCCTAGAGACCCAGTACTTC
clone_size: many
j_call: TRBJ2-5
v_call: TRBV7-6
d_call: TRBD2

cdr3_aa: CASKRQGDSYEQYF
cdr3_nt: TGTGCCAGCAAACGACAGGGGGACTCCTACGAGCAGTACTTC
clone_size: many
j_call: TRBJ2-7
v_call: TRBV7-2
d_call: TRBD1

cdr3_aa: CASSVHRDTGANVLTF
cdr3_nt: TGTGCCAGCAGCGTACACAGGGACACTGGGGCCAACGTCCTGACTTTC
clone_size: many
j_call: TRBJ2-6
v_call: TRBV9
d_call: .

cdr3_aa: CASSYLGTTNEKLFF
cdr3_nt: TGTGCCAGCAGTTACCTCGGAACAACTAATGAAAAACTGTTTTTT
clone_size: many
j_call: TRBJ1-4
v_call: TRBV6-5
d_call: .

cdr3_aa: CASSGTARSDTQYF
cdr3_nt: TGTGCCAGCAGCGGAACCGCTCGGTCAGATACGCAGTATTTT
clone_size: many
j_call: TRBJ2-3
v_call: TRBV28
d_call: .

cdr3_aa: CASNQLTRDTEAFF
cdr3_nt: TGTGCCAGCAACCAACTGACAAGGGACACTGAAGCTTTCTTT
clone_size: many
j_call: TRBJ1-1
v_call: TRBV6-6
d_call: .

cdr3_aa: CASSPEGGQGEAFF
cdr3_nt: TGTGCCAGCAGCCCCGAAGGCGGGCAGGGCGAAGCTTTCTTT
clone_size: many
j_call: TRBJ1-1
v_call: TRBV3-1
d_call: .

cdr3_aa: CASSLPTGTYNSPLHF
cdr3_nt: TGTGCCAGCAGCCTACCGACAGGGACCTATAATTCACCCCTCCACTTT
clone_size: many
j_call: TRBJ1-6
v_call: TRBV5-6
d_call: TRBD1

cdr3_aa: CASSFMGASTNEKLFF
cdr3_nt: TGTGCCAGCAGCTTTATGGGCGCCTCGACTAATGAAAAACTGTTTTTT
clone_size: many
j_call: TRBJ1-4
v_call: TRBV7-2
d_call: .

cdr3_aa: CASSPSRAGSYNEQFF
cdr3_nt: TGCGCCAGCAGCCCATCGAGGGCGGGCTCCTACAATGAGCAGTTCTTC
clone_size: .
j_call: TRBJ2-1
v_call: TRBV4-3
d_call: .

cdr3_aa: CASASWGDAKLFF
cdr3_nt: TGTGCCAGCGCTAGCTGGGGAGATGCAAAACTGTTTTTT
clone_size: many
j_call: TRBJ1-4
v_call: TRBV6-5
d_call: .

cdr3_aa: CASSETGPYNEQFF
cdr3_nt: TGTGCCAGCAGTGAAACAGGGCCCTACAATGAGCAGTTCTTC
clone_size: many
j_call: TRBJ2-1
v_call: TRBV2
d_call: .

cdr3_aa: CASRLLQGGEQYF
cdr3_nt: TGTGCCAGCAGATTACTACAGGGCGGCGAGCAGTACTTC
clone_size: few
j_call: TRBJ2-7
v_call: TRBV5-6
d_call: .

cdr3_aa: CASSLGLGTMNTEAFF
cdr3_nt: TGTGCCAGCAGCTTGGGACTCGGGACAATGAACACTGAAGCTTTCTTT
clone_size: many
j_call: TRBJ1-1
v_call: TRBV5-6
d_call: .

cdr3_aa: CASSHRAGTYNEQFF
cdr3_nt: TGCGCCAGCAGCCATCGAGCGGGGACCTACAATGAGCAGTTCTTC
clone_size: many
j_call: TRBJ2-1
v_call: TRBV4-3
d_call: TRBD2

cdr3_aa: CASSFAGTSYEQYF
cdr3_nt: TGTGCCAGCAGTTTTGCGGGAACGTCCTACGAGCAGTACTTC
clone_size: many
j_call: TRBJ2-7
v_call: TRBV27
d_call: .

cdr3_aa: CASSLNEQYF
cdr3_nt: TGTGCCAGCAGTTTGAACGAGCAGTACTTC
clone_size: many
j_call: TRBJ2-7
v_call: TRBV12-3/TRBV12-4
d_call: .

cdr3_aa: CASRRTGGLSGNTIYF
cdr3_nt: TGTGCCAGCCGCCGGACAGGGGGCCTCTCTGGAAACACCATATATTTT
clone_size: many
j_call: TRBJ1-3
v_call: TRBV2
d_call: TRBD1

cdr3_aa: CSAINSGGGNYGYTF
cdr3_nt: TGCAGTGCCATTAACTCCGGGGGGGGCAACTATGGCTACACCTTC
clone_size: .
j_call: TRBJ1-2
v_call: TRBV20-1
d_call: .

cdr3_aa: CASQQGGNTGELFF
cdr3_nt: TGCGCCAGCCAACAGGGAGGGAACACCGGGGAGCTGTTTTTT
clone_size: .
j_call: TRBJ2-2
v_call: TRBV5-1
d_call: .

cdr3_aa: CSARGGASPGELFF
cdr3_nt: TGCAGTGCTAGAGGAGGGGCTTCCCCCGGGGAGCTGTTTTTT
clone_size: many
j_call: TRBJ2-2
v_call: TRBV20-1
d_call: .

cdr3_aa: CASSQRSGGYPSGANVLTF
cdr3_nt: TGTGCCAGCAGCCAACGAAGCGGGGGGTATCCCTCTGGGGCCAACGTCCTGACTTTC
clone_size: many
j_call: TRBJ2-6
v_call: TRBV14
d_call: TRBD2

cdr3_aa: CASTRTAGTDTQYF
cdr3_nt: TGTGCCAGCACCCGGACAGCCGGCACAGATACGCAGTATTTT
clone_size: many
j_call: TRBJ2-3
v_call: TRBV12-3/TRBV12-4
d_call: .

cdr3_aa: CASSLDNSGMNTGELFF
cdr3_nt: TGCGCCAGCAGCTTGGACAACTCGGGGATGAACACCGGGGAGCTGTTTTTT
clone_size: many
j_call: TRBJ2-2
v_call: TRBV5-1
d_call: .

cdr3_aa: CASSSVAGQGYEQYF
cdr3_nt: TGCGCCAGCAGCTCGGTGGCGGGACAGGGCTACGAGCAGTACTTC
clone_size: many
j_call: TRBJ2-7
v_call: TRBV5-1
d_call: TRBD1

cdr3_aa: CASSLASDSLSNQPQHF
cdr3_nt: TGTGCCAGCAGCTTAGCGAGCGATAGCCTGAGCAATCAGCCCCAGCATTTT
clone_size: many
j_call: TRBJ1-5
v_call: TRBV7-2
d_call: .

cdr3_aa: CASSFIQGAAEQFF
cdr3_nt: TGTGCCAGCAGTTTTATACAGGGGGCCGCTGAGCAGTTCTTC
clone_size: many
j_call: TRBJ2-1
v_call: TRBV12-3/TRBV12-4
d_call: TRBD1

cdr3_aa: CASSPRGDSPLHF
cdr3_nt: TGTGCCAGCAGCCCGAGGGGGGATTCACCCCTCCACTTT
clone_size: many
j_call: TRBJ1-6
v_call: TRBV6-5
d_call: .

cdr3_aa: CASSPNLVEQYF
cdr3_nt: TGTGCCAGCAGCCCGAATCTAGTAGAGCAGTACTTC
clone_size: many
j_call: TRBJ2-7
v_call: TRBV7-2
d_call: .

cdr3_aa: CASSLNRAQETQYF
cdr3_nt: TGTGCCAGCAGCCTCAACAGGGCACAAGAGACCCAGTACTTC
clone_size: many
j_call: TRBJ2-5
v_call: TRBV7-2
d_call: .

cdr3_aa: CASSRDRRYTEAFF
cdr3_nt: TGTGCCAGCAGCCGGGACAGACGGTACACTGAAGCTTTCTTT
clone_size: many
j_call: TRBJ1-1
v_call: TRBV12-3/TRBV12-4
d_call: TRBD1

cdr3_aa: CASREGVGTGELFF
cdr3_nt: TGCGCCAGCAGGGAGGGAGTCGGCACCGGGGAGCTGTTTTTT
clone_size: few
j_call: TRBJ2-2
v_call: TRBV5-1
d_call: .

cdr3_aa: CASSQLQAYGYTF
cdr3_nt: TGTGCCAGCAGCCAACTACAGGCCTATGGCTACACCTTC
clone_size: many
j_call: TRBJ1-2
v_call: TRBV16
d_call: .

cdr3_aa: CASSGKTSGTETQYF
cdr3_nt: TGCGCCAGCAGCGGGAAGACTAGCGGGACGGAGACCCAGTACTTC
clone_size: few
j_call: TRBJ2-5
v_call: TRBV5-1
d_call: TRBD2

cdr3_aa: CASSLQARANEQFF
cdr3_nt: TGTGCCAGCAGCTTGCAGGCTCGAGCCAATGAGCAGTTCTTC
clone_size: many
j_call: TRBJ2-1
v_call: TRBV7-2
d_call: .

cdr3_aa: CASSMTQTGSYEQYF
cdr3_nt: TGTGCCAGCAGCATGACCCAGACAGGGAGCTACGAGCAGTACTTC
clone_size: many
j_call: TRBJ2-7
v_call: TRBV27
d_call: TRBD1

cdr3_aa: CASSSNDRGSANQPQHF
cdr3_nt: TGTGCCAGCAGCTCAAACGACAGAGGCTCGGCCAATCAGCCCCAGCATTTT
clone_size: many
j_call: TRBJ1-5
v_call: TRBV5-6
d_call: .

cdr3_aa: CASSFSGTDTQYF
cdr3_nt: TGTGCCAGCAGCTTTTCGGGCACAGATACGCAGTATTTT
clone_size: many
j_call: TRBJ2-3
v_call: TRBV7-9
d_call: .

cdr3_aa: CASSLKNEQFF
cdr3_nt: TGCGCCAGCAGCTTAAAGAATGAGCAGTTCTTC
clone_size: many
j_call: TRBJ2-1
v_call: TRBV5-1
d_call: .

cdr3_aa: CASSHAGEGNQPQHF
cdr3_nt: TGTGCCAGCAGCCATGCGGGGGAAGGAAATCAGCCCCAGCATTTT
clone_size: many
j_call: TRBJ1-5
v_call: TRBV9
d_call: .

cdr3_aa: CASSPQGASLLYF
cdr3_nt: TGTGCCAGCAGCCCCCAGGGAGCATCGCTACTGTACTTC
clone_size: many
j_call: TRBJ2-7
v_call: TRBV7-2
d_call: .